This TCR beta chain derives from a study of T cells in Graves' hyperthyroidism and ophthalmopathy. Study-level results: Ophthalmopathy prediction by the model preceded onset by a median about 6 months.

As regards this clonotype: The antigen is unknown.

CDR3 length: 14 amino acids. Germline lookup yields CDR1 MNHNS and CDR2 SASEGT. J gave up 4 bases and V 1 base, and 2 bases lay outside the gene matches. It was RNA transcripts that yielded the amplified TCR beta CDR3 regions. The TCR CDR3 first-round RT-PCR relied on the HTBI primer set. TCRdb itself ran the multiplex PCR reads through MiXCR, one entry per CDR3 protein. The table records around 430,000 distinct CDR3 sequences, under 15% of them present only once. Diagnostic assessment was based on clinical symptoms, serum thyroxine and TRAb, thyroid ultrasound and orbital computed tomography. The chain has TRBV6-1 and TRBJ1-2, with 8 bases fitting TRBD1. Sample: blood. The origin of this receptor is a woman aged 30 to 39 with Graves' hyperthyroidism. This CDR3 reads CASSEGTGLYGYTF. The CDR3 nucleotides read TGTGCCAGCAGTGAAGGGACAGGGCTCTATGGCTACACCTTC.